This entry concerns a single TCR beta chain. Its antigen is unknown. This sample stems from a study of T cell responses to AZD1222 COVID-19 vaccine. Study observations and caveats: Increases in Spike-specific TCR breadth and depth were seen after two AZD1222 doses. Mostly white British, mostly female donors; authors suggested clonal diversity may be underestimated. Dominant at 160-218 and 743-854, vaccine-associated CD4 TCRs also spanned spike.

Repertoires were generated with immunoSEQ multiplex PCR, while TCRdb's copy carries only in-frame clones and drops some. The table lists about 120,000 clones, approximately 90% of them singletons. The trim removed 7 bases at V and 4 bases at J, leaving 18 bases unmatched. Germline CDR1 LGHNA, CDR2 YNFKEQ. The CDR3 extends over 17 amino acids. The material was peripheral blood, obtained 28 days after the second dose of the MenACWY control vaccine. The TCR comes from an adult who received the MenACWY meningococcal vaccine as a control. The V and J genes are TRBV4-2 and TRBJ1-2, with 7 nucleotides matching TRBD1. CDR3 nucleotides: TGTGCCAGCAAACAAGATACCGGACAGGCTAAAGGCTATGGCTACACCTTC. As protein: CASKQDTGQAKGYGYTF.